The rows below give T cell receptor beta chains drawn from one sample of a study of blood T cell repertoires in COVID-19. Repertoires were generated with immunoSEQ multiplex PCR, while TCRdb's copy carries only in-frame clones and drops some. The sample lists under 200,000 clones, 70% to 90% occurring once. Sequences were obtained from peripheral blood. The receptors derive from a man aged 35 to 55 with active or convalescent COVID-19. Each CDR3 is given with its conserved first and last residue. The order of the fields is D gene, J gene, V gene, clone size, CDR3 DNA, CDR3 protein. D genes are given only for firm matches. Clone size is given for some rows only: seen once, a few or many times, or a class if the clone is expanded.

NA | TRBJ1-1 | TRBV11-2 | few | TGTGCCAGCAGCCTCGTGAGGCAGGGCCCTAAAACCTCGAACACTGAAGCTTTCTTT | CASSLVRQGPKTSNTEAFF
TRBD1 | TRBJ2-2 | TRBV7-3 | NA | TGTGCCAGCAGCTTAATGCCCCCCGGGACAGGGAACACCGGGGAGCTGTTTTTT | CASSLMPPGTGNTGELFF
NA | TRBJ1-1 | TRBV6-5 | NA | TGTGCCAGCAGAACCTCTCAGGTGGGGAACACTGAAGCTTTCTTT | CASRTSQVGNTEAFF
TRBD1 | TRBJ2-1 | TRBV30 | NA | TGTGCCTGGATTGCCCCCGGGACAGGACGATTCTTC | CAWIAPGTGRFF
NA | TRBJ2-2 | TRBV7-3 | few | TGTGCCAGCAGTCCTGACCCGGGGTCCGGGGAGCTGTTTTTT | CASSPDPGSGELFF
TRBD1 | TRBJ2-6 | TRBV5-1 | NA | TGCGCCAGCAGCTCGGGACAGGGGGCTTCTGGGGCCAACGTCCTGACTTTC | CASSSGQGASGANVLTF
TRBD2 | TRBJ2-1 | TRBV29-1 | NA | TGCAGCGTGGCCGGGACTAGCGGACGAGGGGACAATGAGCAGTTCTTC | CSVAGTSGRGDNEQFF
NA | TRBJ2-2 | TRBV19 | NA | TGTGCCAGTAGTATAGGCGGAGGGACCGGGGAGCTGTTTTTT | CASSIGGGTGELFF
NA | TRBJ1-1 | TRBV20-1 | few | TGCAGTGCTTTGTCGGGCACTGAAGCTTTCTTT | CSALSGTEAFF
TRBD1 | TRBJ1-1 | TRBV5-5 | NA | TGTGCCAGCAGCTCCGAACAGGGGCCGAACACTGAAGCTTTCTTT | CASSSEQGPNTEAFF
NA | TRBJ2-7 | TRBV30 | NA | TGTGCCTGGAGTGTACGGAGGGGTTCCTACGAGCAGTACTTC | CAWSVRRGSYEQYF
NA | TRBJ1-2 | TRBV30 | NA | TGTGCCTGGAGTGGGGCAGTGCAGGGCAAAGCTAACTATGGCTACACCTTC | CAWSGAVQGKANYGYTF
TRBD1 | TRBJ2-7 | TRBV27 | NA | TGTGCCAGCAGTTTAGTTTATCGGAAAGGGACAGCTTCTCTTTACGAGCAGTACTTC | CASSLVYRKGTASLYEQYF
NA | TRBJ1-5 | TRBV28 | NA | TGTGCCACCGAGACATCTTCATGGGGCCCTAGCAATCAGCCCCAGCATTTT | CATETSSWGPSNQPQHF
NA | TRBJ2-3 | TRBV28 | NA | TGTGCCAGCAGTCCTCCAGGCACAACTAGCACAGATACGCAGTATTTT | CASSPPGTTSTDTQYF
NA | TRBJ1-2 | TRBV12-3/TRBV12-4 | NA | TGTGCCAGCAGACTCACCGGGAGACACACCTTC | CASRLTGRHTF
TRBD1 | TRBJ1-3 | TRBV30 | once | TGTGCCTGGAGTGGGACAGGGGGAAACACCATATATTTT | CAWSGTGGNTIYF
NA | TRBJ2-7 | TRBV7-9 | NA | TGTGCCAGCAGCCCGGACTTCAGCTCCTACGAGCAGTACTTC | CASSPDFSSYEQYF
NA | TRBJ1-2 | TRBV27 | NA | TGTGCCAGCAGTTTAAAGGGGTTCGACTATGGCTACACCTTC | CASSLKGFDYGYTF
TRBD2 | TRBJ2-3 | TRBV6-5 | NA | TGTGCCAGCAAGCGGGGGGGCCCGGATACGCAGTATTTT | CASKRGGPDTQYF
NA | TRBJ2-7 | TRBV9 | NA | TGTGCCAGCAGCGTAGCCCCGACAGGCGGGTACGAGCAGTACTTC | CASSVAPTGGYEQYF
NA | TRBJ1-4 | TRBV15 | NA | TGTGCCACCAGCAGAGATAAGAGCGAAAAACTGTTTTTT | CATSRDKSEKLFF
NA | TRBJ1-1 | TRBV5-1 | once | TGCGCCAGCAGCTTGGCCCTGTGGAACACTGAAGCTTTCTTT | CASSLALWNTEAFF
NA | TRBJ1-4 | TRBV6-5 | NA | TGTGCCAGCACCACCAAGGGGCAGAGGAATGAAAAACTGTTTTTT | CASTTKGQRNEKLFF
NA | TRBJ2-2 | TRBV13 | NA | TGTGCCAGCAGCTTTTGGCAGAACACCGGGGAGCTGTTTTTT | CASSFWQNTGELFF
NA | TRBJ1-4 | TRBV30 | NA | TGTGCCTGGAGTGTATGGGGGGCAACTAATGAAAAACTGTTTTTT | CAWSVWGATNEKLFF
NA | TRBJ1-2 | TRBV28 | NA | TGTGCCAGCAGTCCCGTGGGTGGCGGACTTGGCTATGGCTACACCTTC | CASSPVGGGLGYGYTF
NA | TRBJ1-2 | TRBV19 | NA | TGTGCCAGTAGTATGGCGCCAGGGGCTGGGTATGGCTACACCTTC | CASSMAPGAGYGYTF
NA | TRBJ2-2 | TRBV4-3 | NA | TGCGCCAGCAGCCAAGCCCAGGGAAGGTACACCGGGGAGCTGTTTTTT | CASSQAQGRYTGELFF
NA | TRBJ1-1 | TRBV7-8 | few | TGTGCCAGCAGCTTTGTAATCCCGAGAAAAGAGGGCACTGAAGCTTTCTTT | CASSFVIPRKEGTEAFF
NA | TRBJ2-7 | TRBV6-2/TRBV6-3 | once | TGTGCCAGCAGTTCCGACCGGACTCAGGTCTACGAGCAGTACTTC | CASSSDRTQVYEQYF